This TCR beta chain originates from a study of CD8 T cells in Susac syndrome. CD8+ and CD4+ T cells from blood underwent TCR beta sequencing, which was carried out in a high-throughput format. V gave up 1 base and J gave up 11 bases, with 19 bases separating them. CDR1 and CDR2 from the germline V gene are SGHDT and YYEEEE. The length of the CDR3 is 16 residues. After extraction with the RNeasy kit, about 0.5 to 1 ug of the RNA was reverse transcribed using random hexamers. The authors amplified TCR beta CDR3 across 54 Vbeta and 13 Jbeta using immunoSEQ multiplex PCR. TCRdb itself ran the immunoSEQ multiplex PCR reads through MiXCR, one entry per CDR3 protein. The top ten clones hold approximately 0.3% of a sample with approximately 120,000 distinct CDR3 sequences, 85% to 95% of them seen once.

Material for sequencing was CD8+ T cells from PBMCs. The gene calls are TRBV5-6 and TRBJ1-6; TRBD1 is a possible D gene (5 bases). The source is a human donor with multiple sclerosis. The CDR3 DNA follows: TGTGCCAGCAGCTTGATTCGCGGTGCTGGGGGGACACCCCTCCACTTT. Translated, it gives CASSLIRGAGGTPLHF. The full variable domain, completed using reference TRBV5-6 and TRBJ1-6, is DAGVTQSPTHLIKTRGQQVTLRCSPKSGHDTVSWYQQALGQGPQFIFQYYEEEERQRGNFPDRFSGHQFPNYSSELNVNALLLGDSALYLCASSLIRGAGGTPLHFGNGTRLTVT.